The clone carrying this TCR beta chain counts as large. Its cognate antigen is unknown. The data are from a study of metastatic and nonmetastatic thyroid tumors. Study-wide findings and caveats: A significant increase in TCR beta diversity was reportedly seen in malignant thyroid tumors relative to benign nodules, in blood and tumor.

As handled by the study authors: Researchers built a distant-metastasis classifier for papillary thyroid cancer that drew on CDR3 differences across clinicopathological groups. TCRdb re-called the PCR reads with MiXCR. In this record, the V and J calls reflect TCRdb's handling and not the investigators' own analysis. The top ten clones hold around 21% of a sample with about 6,000 clones, roughly 27% of them seen once. Treatment of any kind had been given to no patient before thyroid surgery. The V gene's germline CDR1 is MDHEN and CDR2 SYDVKM. The CDR3 runs to 13 residues. V lost 7 bases and J 4 bases, leaving 13 bases between the germline ends.

The receptor was isolated from a female donor with papillary thyroid cancer or a benign thyroid nodule (not recorded which). Some clones in this sample may be carry-over from other donors' samples. Specimen: adjacent normal tissue. The chain recombines TRBV28 with TRBJ1-2; tentatively, D is TRBD1 (6 bases). The CDR3 DNA reads as TGTGCCAGCACCGAAACAGGGAGCTATGGCTACACCTTC. Its protein is CASTETGSYGYTF.